This TCR beta chain was observed in a study of blood T cell repertoires in COVID-19. In the study overall: Material from acute and convalescent COVID-19 was sourced from the United States, Italy and Spain.

Original processing methods: Reference gene primer amplification gave estimated nucleated cell counts. Clones were read by immunoSEQ multiplex PCR, and TCRdb kept only the in-frame ones, dropping some. D and trimming come from the DNA, and the V and J calls and clone size come from that table. The data show more than 150,000 clones, under 90% seen once. CDR1 and CDR2 (germline): SGHNT, YYREEE (reference sequence). This CDR3 has 15 amino acids. The V segment lost 4 bases and the J segment 2 bases; nucleotides outside the gene matches: 6. Recruitment covered some 25 US areas and drew participants whose ages spanned about 18 to 100 years. Membership in each cohort depended on participant-reported clinical history.

What was sequenced was PBMCs or T cells enriched from blood (not recorded which). The genes are TRBV5-4 and TRBJ2-4; 7 positions match TRBD1. The sequence came from a woman between 45 and 65 years old who had recovered from COVID-19. CDR3: CASSGDRETKNIQYF. The CDR3 DNA reads TGTGCCAGCAGCGGTGACAGGGAAACCAAAAACATTCAGTACTTC.